These T cell receptor beta chains were read from a single sample in a study of T cells in Graves' hyperthyroidism and ophthalmopathy. TCRdb reprocessed the multiplex PCR reads via MiXCR and lists one record per CDR3 protein. The data contain approximately 700,000 distinct CDR3 sequences, nearly 45% of them singletons. Material: peripheral blood or thyroid tissue (not recorded which). Receptor source: an adult man with Graves' disease, either hyperthyroidism or ophthalmopathy (not recorded which). The CDR3 runs from the conserved cysteine through the conserved F or W. D genes are given only for firm matches. Clone size is given for some rows only: seen once, a few or many times, or a class if the clone is expanded.

V,J,D,size,DNA,CDR3
TRBV29-1,TRBJ1-2,.,.,TGCAGCGTTGTAACGGGTGGAGGCCACGGCTACACCTTC,CSVVTGGGHGYTF
TRBV29-1,TRBJ2-7,TRBD1,.,TGCAGCGTTTCGACAGGGTTGGGCTACGAGCAGTACTTC,CSVSTGLGYEQYF
TRBV29-1,TRBJ2-7,TRBD1,.,TGCAGCGTTGATGGGACAGGGCGCCTTTTCAATCGCTACGAGCAGTACTTC,CSVDGTGRLFNRYEQYF
TRBV20-1,TRBJ2-7,TRBD2,many,TGCAGTGCTAGAGACCCTAGCGGGGTGATCTACGAGCAGTACTTC,CSARDPSGVIYEQYF
TRBV9,TRBJ1-2,.,many,TGTGCCAGCAGCGCCGAGATAGATGGCTACACCTTC,CASSAEIDGYTF
TRBV13,TRBJ1-2,.,few,TGTGCCAGCAGCTCTCACCGTGGCTACACCTTC,CASSSHRGYTF
TRBV2,TRBJ1-2,.,.,TGTGCTGGCTCCGTCAACTATGGCTACACCTTC,CAGSVNYGYTF
TRBV6-5,TRBJ2-7,.,.,TGTGCCAGCACCGGCAGGGTCTCCTACGAGCAGTACTTC,CASTGRVSYEQYF
TRBV20-1,TRBJ1-5,TRBD1,many,TGCAGTGCTAGAGATCCAAGCTTAGGGACAGGGAGTCAGCCCCAGCATTTT,CSARDPSLGTGSQPQHF
TRBV3-1,TRBJ1-2,TRBD1,.,TGTGCCAGCCGTGGAACAGGGGAAGGCTATGGCTACACCTTC,CASRGTGEGYGYTF
TRBV15,TRBJ1-3,.,.,TGTGCCACCAGCTTCACGGCTACTCTGAGTAACACCATATATTTT,CATSFTATLSNTIYF
TRBV24-1,TRBJ1-2,.,.,TGTGCCACCAGTGAAGCGGGATCTGATGGCTACACCTTC,CATSEAGSDGYTF
TRBV10-3,TRBJ1-4,.,.,TGTGCCATCAGTGAGTCGACGGGACTTAATGAAAAACTGTTTTTT,CAISESTGLNEKLFF
TRBV29-1,TRBJ2-5,.,many,TGCAGCGTTGATGCGACCCAGTACTTC,CSVDATQYF
TRBV24-1,TRBJ1-1,.,many,TGTGCCACCAGTGACCCGGGACGGGAGACTGAAGCTTTCTTT,CATSDPGRETEAFF
TRBV7-6,TRBJ2-7,TRBD1,many,TGTGCCAGCCGGGACAGTGGCTCCTACGAGCAGTACTTC,CASRDSGSYEQYF
TRBV7-9,TRBJ1-2,.,few,TGCGCCAGCAGCCATGTCGACAGCACTAACTATGGCTACACCTTC,CASSHVDSTNYGYTF
TRBV2,TRBJ2-6,.,.,TGTGCCAGCAGCGTAGAGGCAGGGGCCAACGTCCTGACTTTC,CASSVEAGANVLTF
TRBV19,TRBJ2-7,TRBD2,many,TGTGCCAGTAGTCCGGGACTAGCGGGCGAGCAGTACTTC,CASSPGLAGEQYF
TRBV7-7,TRBJ1-1,.,few,TGTGCTAGCAGCCCGCTTGGGGAGAACACTGAAGCTTTCTTT,CASSPLGENTEAFF
TRBV5-1,TRBJ2-2,TRBD1,.,TGCGCCAGCAGCTTAAACAGGGGGGCCACGAACACCGGGGAGCTGTTTTTT,CASSLNRGATNTGELFF
TRBV2,TRBJ1-3,.,.,TGTGCCAGCAGTGAACAGTTGAACACCATATATTTT,CASSEQLNTIYF
TRBV24-1,TRBJ2-5,TRBD2,many,TGTGCCACCAGTGCGGGCGAAGCGGGATTAGGAGAGACCCAGTACTTC,CATSAGEAGLGETQYF
TRBV29-1,TRBJ1-1,.,many,TGCAGCGCCGTAGGAGCTTTCTTT,CSAVGAFF
TRBV10-3,TRBJ1-5,.,.,TGTGCCATCAGGGGGGTTGGAGGTGGCAATCAGCCCCAGCATTTT,CAIRGVGGGNQPQHF
TRBV19,TRBJ1-1,.,.,TGTGCCAGTAGTATACGAATCGACAGATCTATGAACACTGAAGCTTTCTTT,CASSIRIDRSMNTEAFF
TRBV12-3/TRBV12-4,TRBJ1-2,.,.,TGTGCCAGCAGTTATGGGGGCGTGAACTATGGCTACACCTTC,CASSYGGVNYGYTF
TRBV12-3/TRBV12-4,TRBJ2-5,.,.,TGTGCCAGCAGTCCCACGACAGGCAACCAAGAGACCCAGTACTTC,CASSPTTGNQETQYF
TRBV14,TRBJ1-4,.,many,TGTGCCAGCAGCCAAGGACTGATAGCAACTAATGAAAAACTGTTTTTT,CASSQGLIATNEKLFF
TRBV7-9,TRBJ2-7,TRBD2,many,TGTGCCAGCAGCACCGGGACTACCTACGAGCAGTACTTC,CASSTGTTYEQYF
TRBV5-4,TRBJ2-7,TRBD1,.,TGTGCCAGCAGCTTAGGCCGGGACAGGGGGCACGAGCAGTACTTC,CASSLGRDRGHEQYF
TRBV2,TRBJ2-5,TRBD1,few,TGTGCCAGCAGTGGATTGCAGGGGGTAGAGACCCAGTACTTC,CASSGLQGVETQYF
TRBV5-5,TRBJ1-3,.,many,TGTGCCAGCAGCTTAGTAGGAGCTTCTGGAAACACCATATATTTT,CASSLVGASGNTIYF
TRBV7-8,TRBJ1-5,TRBD1,many,TGTGCCAGCAGCCTCTCCAGACAGGGTAGCAATCAGCCCCAGCATTTT,CASSLSRQGSNQPQHF
TRBV7-9,TRBJ1-2,.,many,TGTGCCAGCAGCGGACGAGGGACCGATTATGGCTACACCTTC,CASSGRGTDYGYTF